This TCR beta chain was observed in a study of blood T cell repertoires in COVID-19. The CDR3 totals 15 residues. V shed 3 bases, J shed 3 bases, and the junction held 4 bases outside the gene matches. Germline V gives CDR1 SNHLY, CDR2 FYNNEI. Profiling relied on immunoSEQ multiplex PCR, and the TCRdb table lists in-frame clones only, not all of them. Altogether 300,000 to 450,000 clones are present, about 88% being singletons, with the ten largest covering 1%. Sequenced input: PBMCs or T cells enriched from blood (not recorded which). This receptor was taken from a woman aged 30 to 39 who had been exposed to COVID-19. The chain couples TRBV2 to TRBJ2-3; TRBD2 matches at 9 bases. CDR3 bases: TGTGCCAGCAGTGAGGCGGGAGGGCGAACAGATACGCAGTATTTT. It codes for CASSEAGGRTDTQYF.